This T cell receptor beta chain was identified in a study of coeliac disease. Data came from immunoSEQ multiplex PCR; TCRdb stores just in-frame clones and leaves some out. Seen here are about 6,500 clones, 55% to 65% observed once, and the top ten hold more than 15%. Study-wide points: Few TRB amino acid sequences were shared between samples; most were unique.

Notes on this clone: What it recognizes is unknown.

The specimen sequenced was lymphocytes from the gut lamina propria. This receptor was obtained from a man aged 60 to 69 with celiac disease on a gluten-free diet.

The CDR3 here is CASSEGQFYEQYF. DNA of the CDR3: TGTGCCAGCAGTGAAGGGCAGTTCTACGAGCAGTACTTC. The chain recombines TRBV2 with TRBJ2-7; D is unclear. Germline V gene data show CDR1 as SNHLY and CDR2 as FYNNEI. The CDR3 has 13 residues. V lost 1 base, J lost 3 bases, and 7 bases lay in between.